These T cell receptor beta chains were read from a single sample in a study of T cell changes during pregnancy in multiple sclerosis. Assay used: immunoSEQ multiplex PCR; TCRdb lists only in-frame clones, some missing. The sample consists of about 93,000 clones, 90% to 95% of them appearing once. The source was peripheral blood, collected after pregnancy. The receptors were gathered from a female donor in good health, enrolled as a control in a pregnancy study. Both conserved end residues are part of each CDR3. A D gene is named only where the DNA matches it firmly. The size field is filled for only some rows; it gives once, few, many or a size class.

V: TRBV2
size: .
J: TRBJ2-7
D: TRBD1
CDR3: CASSALTGPYEQYF
DNA: TGTGCCAGCAGTGCCCTGACAGGGCCCTACGAGCAGTACTTC

V: TRBV19
size: .
J: TRBJ1-1
D: .
CDR3: CASRPSGANTEAFF
DNA: TGTGCCAGTAGGCCATCAGGGGCAAACACTGAAGCTTTCTTT

V: TRBV6-5
size: .
J: TRBJ2-5
D: TRBD1
CDR3: CASTGTGQETQYF
DNA: TGTGCCAGCACCGGGACAGGGCAAGAGACCCAGTACTTC

V: TRBV9
size: .
J: TRBJ2-1
D: TRBD1
CDR3: CASSQGQGPYNEQFF
DNA: TGTGCCAGCAGCCAGGGACAGGGTCCCTACAATGAGCAGTTCTTC

V: TRBV5-1
size: .
J: TRBJ1-4
D: .
CDR3: CASSLGTATNEKLFF
DNA: TGCGCCAGCAGCTTGGGGACAGCAACTAATGAAAAACTGTTTTTT

V: TRBV4-3
size: .
J: TRBJ1-4
D: .
CDR3: CASSQSGGEKLFF
DNA: TGCGCCAGCAGCCAGAGCGGCGGTGAAAAACTGTTTTTT

V: TRBV6-5
size: .
J: TRBJ1-5
D: .
CDR3: CASSHKPYSNQPQHF
DNA: TGTGCCAGCAGTCACAAACCGTATAGCAATCAGCCCCAGCATTTT

V: TRBV2
size: .
J: TRBJ1-6
D: TRBD1
CDR3: CAIRDRAYNSPLHF
DNA: TGTGCCATCAGGGACAGGGCCTATAATTCACCCCTCCACTTT

V: TRBV4-3
size: .
J: TRBJ2-1
D: TRBD2
CDR3: CASSLSTSGNPYNEQFF
DNA: TGCGCCAGCAGCCTTTCGACTAGCGGGAACCCGTACAATGAGCAGTTCTTC

V: TRBV7-6
size: .
J: TRBJ1-6
D: TRBD1
CDR3: CASSLEDRPNSPLHF
DNA: TGTGCCAGCAGCTTAGAGGACAGGCCTAATTCACCCCTCCACTTT

V: TRBV7-3
size: .
J: TRBJ2-5
D: TRBD1
CDR3: CASSTTGQAQETQYF
DNA: TGTGCCAGCAGCACGACGGGACAGGCCCAAGAGACCCAGTACTTC

V: TRBV5-1
size: .
J: TRBJ2-5
D: .
CDR3: CASSSYRGGKTQYF
DNA: TGCGCCAGCAGCTCCTACAGGGGGGGGAAGACCCAGTACTTC

V: TRBV7-9
size: once
J: TRBJ1-6
D: .
CDR3: CASSWGRGSNSPLHF
DNA: TGTGCCAGCAGCTGGGGTCGAGGGAGTAATTCACCCCTCCACTTT

V: TRBV7-6
size: .
J: TRBJ1-1
D: .
CDR3: CASSPGTSLHNTEAFF
DNA: TGTGCCAGCAGCCCGGGGACATCGCTGCACAACACTGAAGCTTTCTTT

V: TRBV7-2
size: .
J: TRBJ2-2
D: TRBD2
CDR3: CASSLSSGGPRGTGELFF
DNA: TGTGCCAGCAGCTTGAGTAGCGGGGGTCCGCGAGGCACCGGGGAGCTGTTTTTT

V: TRBV5-3
size: .
J: TRBJ2-1
D: TRBD2
CDR3: CARSLAALAFSYNEQFF
DNA: TGTGCCAGAAGCTTGGCCGCACTAGCGTTCTCCTACAATGAGCAGTTCTTC

V: TRBV10-2
size: .
J: TRBJ1-1
D: .
CDR3: CASSDWGQMNTEAFF
DNA: TGCGCCAGCAGTGATTGGGGACAAATGAACACTGAAGCTTTCTTT

V: TRBV5-6
size: .
J: TRBJ2-7
D: TRBD2
CDR3: CASSLLSGVPHEQYF
DNA: TGTGCCAGCAGTCTCCTTAGCGGGGTACCACACGAGCAGTACTTC

V: TRBV27
size: .
J: TRBJ2-1
D: TRBD2
CDR3: CASRPSAGGTNEQFF
DNA: TGTGCCAGCCGGCCCTCGGCGGGGGGGACCAATGAGCAGTTCTTC

V: TRBV14
size: .
J: TRBJ2-2
D: TRBD1
CDR3: CASSRRQGNTGELFF
DNA: TGTGCCAGCAGTCGCCGACAGGGAAACACCGGGGAGCTGTTTTTT

V: TRBV9
size: .
J: TRBJ1-5
D: TRBD1
CDR3: CASSVGTVNQPQHF
DNA: TGTGCCAGCAGCGTCGGGACAGTGAATCAGCCCCAGCATTTT

V: TRBV7-9
size: .
J: TRBJ2-7
D: .
CDR3: CASSLWTGGGGEQYF
DNA: TGTGCCAGCAGCTTATGGACCGGGGGCGGGGGCGAGCAGTACTTC

V: TRBV15
size: .
J: TRBJ2-7
D: TRBD1
CDR3: CATSRDHRGYEQYF
DNA: TGTGCCACCAGCAGAGACCACAGGGGATACGAGCAGTACTTC

V: TRBV30
size: .
J: TRBJ2-2
D: TRBD2
CDR3: CAWRGGGAPGELFF
DNA: TGTGCCTGGAGAGGCGGGGGGGCCCCCGGGGAGCTGTTTTTT

V: TRBV30
size: .
J: TRBJ1-5
D: TRBD1
CDR3: CAFGQEGTGAQHF
DNA: TGTGCCTTCGGACAGGAGGGGACCGGGGCCCAGCATTTT

V: TRBV6-1
size: .
J: TRBJ1-2
D: TRBD1
CDR3: CASSVSRTGSYGYTF
DNA: TGTGCCAGCAGTGTGTCGAGGACAGGGAGCTATGGCTACACCTTC

V: TRBV7-9
size: .
J: TRBJ1-2
D: TRBD1
CDR3: CASSWDRGLGGYTF
DNA: TGTGCCAGCAGCTGGGACAGGGGGCTAGGTGGCTACACCTTC

V: TRBV7-9
size: .
J: TRBJ1-3
D: .
CDR3: CASSSSRASGNTIYF
DNA: TGTGCCAGCAGCAGTTCGAGGGCGAGTGGAAACACCATATATTTT

V: TRBV7-2
size: once
J: TRBJ2-7
D: TRBD1
CDR3: CASSLQWTGGYDEQYF
DNA: TGTGCCAGCAGCCTCCAGTGGACAGGCGGGTACGACGAGCAGTACTTC

V: TRBV6-1
size: .
J: TRBJ1-4
D: .
CDR3: CASSEALGPNEKLFF
DNA: TGTGCCAGCAGCGAGGCCTTGGGGCCAAATGAAAAACTGTTTTTT

V: TRBV9
size: .
J: TRBJ1-4
D: TRBD1
CDR3: CASSETLATGENEKLFF
DNA: TGTGCCAGCAGTGAAACCCTAGCGACAGGGGAAAATGAAAAACTGTTTTTT

V: TRBV5-1
size: .
J: TRBJ2-7
D: .
CDR3: CASSLGSRDYEQYF
DNA: TGCGCCAGCAGCTTAGGGTCCCGGGACTACGAGCAGTACTTC

V: TRBV14
size: .
J: TRBJ2-1
D: .
CDR3: CASSQDEDNSYNEQFF
DNA: TGTGCCAGCAGCCAAGACGAGGACAACTCCTACAATGAGCAGTTCTTC

V: TRBV4-1
size: once
J: TRBJ1-3
D: .
CDR3: CASSHQDSPGNTIYF
DNA: TGCGCCAGCAGCCACCAGGACAGTCCTGGAAACACCATATATTTT

V: TRBV27
size: .
J: TRBJ2-7
D: .
CDR3: CASSSPFGGTYEQYF
DNA: TGTGCCAGCAGTTCCCCTTTTGGGGGCACCTACGAGCAGTACTTC

V: TRBV6-6
size: .
J: TRBJ2-1
D: .
CDR3: CASSYGASSNEQFF
DNA: TGTGCCAGCAGTTACGGGGCTAGTAGCAATGAGCAGTTCTTC

V: TRBV7-6
size: .
J: TRBJ2-2
D: TRBD2
CDR3: CASSPRLAGSENMAGELFF
DNA: TGTGCCAGCAGCCCCCGACTAGCGGGGTCGGAAAATATGGCCGGGGAGCTGTTTTTT

V: TRBV6-5
size: .
J: TRBJ1-2
D: .
CDR3: CASSYLRDYGYTF
DNA: TGTGCCAGCAGTTACCTTCGGGACTATGGCTACACCTTC

V: TRBV4-3
size: .
J: TRBJ1-2
D: .
CDR3: CASSQTDSANYGYTF
DNA: TGCGCCAGCAGCCAGACGGACTCTGCTAACTATGGCTACACCTTC

V: TRBV19
size: .
J: TRBJ2-1
D: TRBD2
CDR3: CASSGTGGLISYNEQFF
DNA: TGTGCCAGTAGTGGGACGGGGGGACTGATCTCCTACAATGAGCAGTTCTTC

V: TRBV7-8
size: .
J: TRBJ1-1
D: .
CDR3: CASSLEPGWVNTEAFF
DNA: TGTGCCAGCAGCTTAGAGCCAGGTTGGGTGAACACTGAAGCTTTCTTT

V: TRBV5-4
size: .
J: TRBJ1-4
D: TRBD1
CDR3: CASITQGETNEKLFF
DNA: TGTGCCAGCATCACCCAGGGGGAAACTAATGAAAAACTGTTTTTT

V: TRBV14
size: once
J: TRBJ2-1
D: TRBD1
CDR3: CASSQVGRQGLFAEQFF
DNA: TGTGCCAGCAGCCAAGTCGGGCGACAGGGCCTTTTCGCTGAGCAGTTCTTC

V: TRBV11-2
size: .
J: TRBJ2-7
D: TRBD2
CDR3: CASSLAGGPYEQYF
DNA: TGTGCCAGCAGCCTAGCGGGGGGTCCCTACGAGCAGTACTTC

V: TRBV27
size: once
J: TRBJ1-1
D: TRBD1
CDR3: CASSLLPGQKAFF
DNA: TGTGCCAGCAGTTTATTGCCGGGACAGAAAGCTTTCTTT

V: TRBV19
size: .
J: TRBJ1-2
D: .
CDR3: CASSFAAGANYGYTF
DNA: TGTGCCAGTAGTTTTGCGGCAGGGGCTAACTATGGCTACACCTTC

V: TRBV7-9
size: once
J: TRBJ2-3
D: TRBD2
CDR3: CASSPPLGRATDTQYF
DNA: TGTGCCAGCAGCCCTCCCCTGGGGAGGGCAACAGATACGCAGTATTTT

V: TRBV28
size: once
J: TRBJ2-5
D: .
CDR3: CASRSPGSGRDETQYF
DNA: TGTGCCAGCAGATCCCCTGGGAGCGGCCGTGACGAGACCCAGTACTTC

V: TRBV4-3
size: .
J: TRBJ2-3
D: .
CDR3: CASSQDLSAGSASTDTQYF
DNA: TGCGCCAGCAGCCAAGATCTCAGTGCGGGTTCAGCTAGCACAGATACGCAGTATTTT

V: TRBV19
size: .
J: TRBJ1-5
D: .
CDR3: CASRPRNQPQHF
DNA: TGTGCCAGTAGGCCCCGGAATCAGCCCCAGCATTTT

V: TRBV19
size: .
J: TRBJ2-1
D: .
CDR3: CASSIETSSYNEQFF
DNA: TGTGCCAGTAGTATTGAAACGAGCTCCTACAATGAGCAGTTCTTC

V: TRBV27
size: .
J: TRBJ2-7
D: .
CDR3: CASTGADSYEQYF
DNA: TGTGCCAGCACTGGGGCGGACTCCTACGAGCAGTACTTC

V: TRBV20-1
size: .
J: TRBJ2-1
D: .
CDR3: CSAVGLKQFF
DNA: TGCAGTGCCGTGGGCCTAAAGCAGTTCTTC

V: TRBV4-2
size: .
J: TRBJ2-3
D: TRBD2
CDR3: CASSQEPSGGLAGGTDTQYF
DNA: TGTGCCAGCAGCCAAGAACCTTCCGGGGGACTAGCGGGGGGCACAGATACGCAGTATTTT

V: TRBV7-2
size: .
J: TRBJ2-7
D: TRBD1
CDR3: CASSFGFGTGVAYEQYF
DNA: TGTGCCAGCAGCTTTGGATTCGGGACAGGGGTCGCATACGAGCAGTACTTC

V: TRBV6-5
size: once
J: TRBJ2-5
D: TRBD2
CDR3: CASSYSGGGHNF
DNA: TGTGCCAGCAGTTACAGCGGGGGGGGACACAACTTC

V: TRBV10-2
size: .
J: TRBJ2-1
D: .
CDR3: CASSDRDSSLNEQFF
DNA: TGCGCCAGCAGCGACCGGGACTCGTCCCTCAATGAGCAGTTCTTC

V: TRBV18
size: .
J: TRBJ2-1
D: .
CDR3: CASSPTSNEQFF
DNA: TGTGCCAGCTCACCTACTAGCAATGAGCAGTTCTTC